This TCR beta chain was sequenced in a study of beta chain features in type 1 diabetes. General study results and limits: There were fewer insertions and more deletions at the VDJ junctions of type 1 diabetes patients. Among patients with Type 1 diabetes, TCRB CDR3s were moderately but significantly shorter in every one of the four CD4+ subsets.

The authors took one heparinised blood draw, averaging around 120 mL, from each donor. Comments on this clone: Its antigen remains unknown.

Isolated RNA was reverse transcribed in full, so expressed TCRB transcripts were sequenced. Data came from immunoSEQ multiplex PCR; TCRdb stores just in-frame clones and leaves some out. The data show about 640,000 clones, 9.5% to 15% seen once. The V segment lost 1 base and the J segment 4 bases; nucleotides outside the gene matches: 6. Germline lookup yields CDR1 MGHRA and CDR2 YSYEKL. The CDR3 is 15 amino acids. The chain joins TRBV4-1 to TRBJ2-7; TRBD2 matches at 8 bases. The clonotype was recovered from a man in his thirties or forties with type 1 diabetes. The material sequenced was naive CD4+ T cells from blood. This chain's CDR3 is CASSQGGAGGYEQYF. The CDR3 DNA sequence: TGCGCCAGCAGCCAAGGCGGGGCGGGGGGTTACGAGCAGTACTTC.